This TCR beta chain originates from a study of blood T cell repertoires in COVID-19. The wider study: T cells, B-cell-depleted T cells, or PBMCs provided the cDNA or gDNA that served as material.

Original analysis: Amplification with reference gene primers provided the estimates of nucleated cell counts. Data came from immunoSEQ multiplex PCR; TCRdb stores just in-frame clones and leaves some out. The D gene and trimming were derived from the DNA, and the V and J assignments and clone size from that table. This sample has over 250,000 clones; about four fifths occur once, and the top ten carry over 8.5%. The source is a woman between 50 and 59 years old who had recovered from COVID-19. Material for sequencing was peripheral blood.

CDR3 in DNA: TGCGCCAGCAGCTTCAGCCAGGGTAACTACGAGCAGTACTTC. Protein product: CASSFSQGNYEQYF. This chain links TRBV5-1 with TRBJ2-7, with D tentatively TRBD1 (5 bases). CDR3 length: 14 residues. Trimming left V 2 bases short and J 3 bases short, with 12 bases between. Germline V gives CDR1 SGHRS, CDR2 YFSETQ.